The T cell receptor beta chain under discussion was sequenced for a study of T cell clones after liver transplantation. Whole-study context: Samples came from ITN030ST, which attempted immunosuppression withdrawal within 2 years of liver transplantation. TCRbeta sequencing after a pre-transplant mixed lymphocyte reaction identified graft-donor-reactive clones, later tracked in post-transplant blood.

Sequencing used immunoSEQ multiplex PCR; TCRdb keeps in-frame clones, though not all of them. Found here are about 80,000 clones, 80% to 85% of them singletons; the top ten hold approximately 0.47%. Germline values: CDR1 SNHLY, CDR2 FYNNEI. V was shortened by 5 bases and J by 9 bases, with 16 bases between the two germline ends. The CDR3 is 13 residues long. This clonotype was sampled from a human patient who received a liver transplant. Certain T cells may be donor cells from the graft. Sequenced material: CD4+ T cells from blood, taken around 42 months after liver transplant. The chain couples TRBV2 to TRBJ2-5, with a tentative D call TRBD1 (6 bases). CDR3 DNA sequence: TGTGCCAGCAGTCGGGACAAAGAGAGACCCCAGTACTTC. It specifies CASSRDKERPQYF.